These T cell receptor beta chains were read from a single sample in a study of blood T cell repertoires in COVID-19. The table came from immunoSEQ multiplex PCR; TCRdb's copy has only in-frame clones and leaves some out. The sample has approximately 300,000 clones, 70% to 90% seen once. Sequencing was performed on PBMCs or T cells enriched from blood (not recorded which). These receptors were obtained from a woman aged 25-40 years who had recovered from COVID-19. Each CDR3 is given with its conserved first and last residue. The order of the fields is CDR3 length, clone size, J gene, D gene, V gene, CDR3 DNA, CDR3 protein. The D gene is left open where the match is weak. Clone size is stated in some rows and not others, as once, few, many or a class when expanded.

length: 15; size: .; J: TRBJ1-1; D: .; V: TRBV11-1; DNA: TGTGCCAGCAGCCCCCGGGGAGCGGCGAACACTGAAGCTTTCTTT; CDR3: CASSPRGAANTEAFF
length: 15; size: .; J: TRBJ1-5; D: TRBD1; V: TRBV7-9; DNA: TGTGCCAGCAGCCGGACAGGGAGCAGCAATCAGCCCCAGCATTTT; CDR3: CASSRTGSSNQPQHF
length: 17; size: .; J: TRBJ1-3; D: .; V: TRBV19; DNA: TGTGCCAGTAGTCCCCAGGGCAGGTTACTCTCTGGAAACACCATATATTTT; CDR3: CASSPQGRLLSGNTIYF
length: 13; size: .; J: TRBJ1-5; D: .; V: TRBV30; DNA: TGTGCCTGGACGGACAATAGCAATCAGCCCCAGCATTTT; CDR3: CAWTDNSNQPQHF
length: 17; size: .; J: TRBJ1-2; D: TRBD1; V: TRBV27; DNA: TGTGCCAGCAACCCCTACCATCCGGGACAGGGGAACTATGGCTACACCTTC; CDR3: CASNPYHPGQGNYGYTF
length: 15; size: .; J: TRBJ1-1; D: TRBD1; V: TRBV2; DNA: TGTGCCAGCAGTGAAGAGAAGGGGGCGAACACTGAAGCTTTCTTT; CDR3: CASSEEKGANTEAFF
length: 15; size: .; J: TRBJ1-1; D: .; V: TRBV5-6; DNA: TGTGCCAGCAGCTACCGGGGGAGCGGAGGTACTGAAGCTTTCTTT; CDR3: CASSYRGSGGTEAFF
length: 13; size: .; J: TRBJ1-1; D: .; V: TRBV9; DNA: TGTGCCAGCAGCGGCGGATGGGGCCCTGAAGCTTTCTTT; CDR3: CASSGGWGPEAFF
length: 14; size: .; J: TRBJ1-5; D: .; V: TRBV30; DNA: TGTGCCTGGAGTGTAACGGGAATGGGTCAGCCCCAGCATTTT; CDR3: CAWSVTGMGQPQHF
length: 13; size: .; J: TRBJ1-1; D: .; V: TRBV7-9; DNA: TGTGCCAGCAGCCCGACCGCCCGGGGTGAAGCTTTCTTT; CDR3: CASSPTARGEAFF
length: 12; size: .; J: TRBJ2-2; D: .; V: TRBV29-1; DNA: TGCAGCGTTGGACAGAACACCGGGGAGCTGTTTTTT; CDR3: CSVGQNTGELFF
length: 17; size: .; J: TRBJ2-3; D: TRBD1; V: TRBV19; DNA: TGTGCCAGTAGTATCACCACAGGGGGCACTAGCACAGATACGCAGTATTTT; CDR3: CASSITTGGTSTDTQYF
length: 15; size: .; J: TRBJ1-1; D: .; V: TRBV5-5; DNA: TGTGCCAGCAGCCATCACAGGGTTAATCCGGCTGAAGCTTTCTTT; CDR3: CASSHHRVNPAEAFF
length: 16; size: .; J: TRBJ2-1; D: .; V: TRBV4-2; DNA: TGTGCCAGCAGCCGAGACTGGCTTGGCTCCTACAATGAGCAGTTCTTC; CDR3: CASSRDWLGSYNEQFF
length: 13; size: .; J: TRBJ1-5; D: .; V: TRBV12-3/TRBV12-4; DNA: TGTGCCAGCAGTGAATTTGGAGGTCAGCCCCAGCATTTT; CDR3: CASSEFGGQPQHF
length: 16; size: few; J: TRBJ1-5; D: .; V: TRBV6-5; DNA: TGTGCCAGCAGTTACACCCCGACAGGTGGCAATCAGCCCCAGCATTTT; CDR3: CASSYTPTGGNQPQHF
length: 14; size: once; J: TRBJ2-5; D: .; V: TRBV30; DNA: TGTGCCTGGAGTGAAGGGACTTTGGAAGAGACCCAGTACTTC; CDR3: CAWSEGTLEETQYF
length: 15; size: .; J: TRBJ1-3; D: .; V: TRBV5-1; DNA: TGCGCCAGCAGCTTGGATCAACCCGGGGGAAACACCATATATTTT; CDR3: CASSLDQPGGNTIYF
length: 15; size: .; J: TRBJ1-4; D: .; V: TRBV11-2; DNA: TGTGCCAGCAGCTTAGATGGGCAGCTTAATGAAAAACTGTTTTTT; CDR3: CASSLDGQLNEKLFF
length: 15; size: .; J: TRBJ1-5; D: .; V: TRBV28; DNA: TGTGCCAGCAGTTTAATGCAGGCAAAGTGGCAGCCCCAGCATTTT; CDR3: CASSLMQAKWQPQHF
length: 14; size: .; J: TRBJ1-2; D: .; V: TRBV30; DNA: TGTGCCTGGACCGGTGTTGGGGAGTACTATGGCTACACCTTC; CDR3: CAWTGVGEYYGYTF
length: 14; size: .; J: TRBJ2-7; D: .; V: TRBV7-8; DNA: TGTGCCAGCAGCCAAGGATCTGGGCACTACGAGCAGTACTTC; CDR3: CASSQGSGHYEQYF
length: 13; size: .; J: TRBJ1-2; D: .; V: TRBV2; DNA: TGTGCCAGCAGAGCGGGACACTCCTATGGCTACACCTTC; CDR3: CASRAGHSYGYTF
length: 21; size: .; J: TRBJ2-3; D: TRBD2; V: TRBV12-5; DNA: TGTGCTAGTGGTTTTGATGTTTGGAAACTTTCCACCAGCGGGGATACAGATACGCAGTATTTT; CDR3: CASGFDVWKLSTSGDTDTQYF
length: 13; size: .; J: TRBJ1-2; D: .; V: TRBV18; DNA: TGTGCCAGCTCACCCCGTACTCACTATGGCTACACCTTC; CDR3: CASSPRTHYGYTF
length: 17; size: .; J: TRBJ2-3; D: .; V: TRBV18; DNA: TGTGCCAGCTCACCACCTCCACCGCTATTCGAAACAGATACGCAGTATTTT; CDR3: CASSPPPPLFETDTQYF
length: 14; size: .; J: TRBJ1-2; D: .; V: TRBV19; DNA: TGTGCCAGTAGTCCTTGGGGGGATAGTTATGGCTACACCTTC; CDR3: CASSPWGDSYGYTF
length: 15; size: .; J: TRBJ1-3; D: .; V: TRBV9; DNA: TGTGCCAGCAGCGTAGATGGGAGCTCTGGAAACACCATATATTTT; CDR3: CASSVDGSSGNTIYF
length: 16; size: .; J: TRBJ1-2; D: TRBD1; V: TRBV5-5; DNA: TGTGCCAGCAGCCGACAGGGGGGGACGACTAACTATGGCTACACCTTC; CDR3: CASSRQGGTTNYGYTF
length: 14; size: .; J: TRBJ2-7; D: .; V: TRBV7-6; DNA: TGTGCCAGCAGCTACGGGACAATGAACTACGAGCAGTACTTC; CDR3: CASSYGTMNYEQYF
length: 16; size: .; J: TRBJ1-4; D: .; V: TRBV15; DNA: TGTGCCACCAGCAGAGGGATTACAGATACTAATGAAAAACTGTTTTTT; CDR3: CATSRGITDTNEKLFF
length: 15; size: few; J: TRBJ1-5; D: .; V: TRBV5-1; DNA: TGCGCCAGCAGTCGCGCCGGAGGGAGCAATCAGCCCCAGCATTTT; CDR3: CASSRAGGSNQPQHF
length: 15; size: .; J: TRBJ2-3; D: TRBD1; V: TRBV27; DNA: TGTGCCAGCAGTTTATTTGGACAGGGCACAAATACGCAGTATTTT; CDR3: CASSLFGQGTNTQYF
length: 15; size: few; J: TRBJ1-4; D: .; V: TRBV4-2; DNA: TGTGCCAGCAGCCAAGACCGACCGGGACTAGAAAAACTGTTTTTT; CDR3: CASSQDRPGLEKLFF
length: 13; size: .; J: TRBJ2-7; D: .; V: TRBV19; DNA: TGTGCCAGTAGTATAGGACAGTACTACGAGCAGTACTTC; CDR3: CASSIGQYYEQYF
length: 12; size: .; J: TRBJ1-2; D: .; V: TRBV30; DNA: TGTGCCGCCGGGGGGTCTAACTATGGCTACACCTTC; CDR3: CAAGGSNYGYTF
length: 13; size: .; J: TRBJ1-1; D: .; V: TRBV11-2; DNA: TGTGCCAGCAGCTTAAGGGGAATGGCTGAAGCTTTCTTT; CDR3: CASSLRGMAEAFF
length: 11; size: .; J: TRBJ1-2; D: .; V: TRBV19; DNA: TGTGCCACCGCGGGGGCCGGTGGCTACACCTTC; CDR3: CATAGAGGYTF
length: 14; size: .; J: TRBJ2-7; D: .; V: TRBV4-1; DNA: TGCGCCAGCAGCACGGGGGACGGCTTCCGAGAGCAGTACTTC; CDR3: CASSTGDGFREQYF
length: 14; size: .; J: TRBJ2-1; D: TRBD1; V: TRBV11-3; DNA: TGTGCCAGCAGCTTAGGACAGGGGTACAATGAGCAGTTCTTC; CDR3: CASSLGQGYNEQFF